One sample yielded the 5 T cell receptor beta chains listed below, sequenced in a study of vaccination and CD4 T cells after COVID-19. MiXCR, run by TCRdb on the PCR reads, gives a single entry per CDR3 protein. The table lists 30,000 or so distinct CDR3 sequences, almost 50% of them singletons, with about 5.3% in the top ten. The time point: late sampling 161 to 241 days after vaccination in a few convalescent patients. Material: CD4+ T cells from blood, obtained about 7 months after SARS-CoV-2 vaccination. The receptor set was obtained from a human donor who had recovered from COVID-19.

This clonotype was recorded only once. The rearrangement joins TRBV19 to TRBJ1-3; TRBD1 is a possible D gene (6 bases). V was shortened by 6 bases and J by 3 bases, with 12 bases between the two germline ends. This CDR3 is built from 14 residues. The germline CDR1 and CDR2 sequences are LNHDA and SQIVND (reference sequence). CDR3 sequence: CASRTQGSGNTIYF. The CDR3 region has the DNA TGTGCCAGTAGGACACAGGGAAGTGGAAACACCATATATTTT.

The chain carries TRBV19 and TRBJ2-5; 8 nucleotides line up with TRBD2. Germline V gene lookup returns CDR1 LNHDA and CDR2 SQIVND (reference sequence). With V trimmed by 1 base and J by 5 bases, 6 bases remained unmatched. The CDR3 is 15 amino acids. CDR3 loop: CASSIAWTSWETQYF. For the CDR3, the DNA is TGTGCCAGTAGTATAGCCTGGACTAGCTGGGAGACCCAGTACTTC.

The gene calls are TRBV29-1 and TRBJ2-7, with D possibly called TRBD1 or TRBD2 (6 bases each). The CDR3 spans 14 residues. V lost 4 bases, J lost 4 bases, and 17 bases lay in between. CDR1 SQVTM and CDR2 ANQGSEA come from the germline V gene. The CDR3 coding sequence is TGCAGCGTTGGGGTCGGGGGCGCCTTATACGAGCAGTACTTC. This codes for CSVGVGGALYEQYF.

The chain recombines TRBV20-1 with TRBJ2-5, with 8 bases aligning to TRBD1. The germline gives CDR1 DFQATT, CDR2 SNEGSKA (reference sequence). The CDR3 is 15 amino acids. The V and J ends lost 3 bases and 1 base, in that order; junction bases with no gene match: 7. The chain's CDR3 is CSARVPGTGQETQYF. CDR3 coding DNA: TGCAGTGCTAGGGTACCCGGGACAGGCCAAGAGACCCAGTACTTC.

This rearrangement joins TRBV5-4 to TRBJ1-1; maybe TRBD1 (6 bases). The CDR3 sequence is 12 residues long. The V end lost 2 bases, the J end lost 7 bases, and 9 bases lay between the germline ends. Per germline, CDR1 SGHNT and CDR2 YYREEE (reference sequence). CDR3 loop: CASSFNRVEAFF. DNA for the CDR3: TGTGCCAGCAGCTTCAACAGGGTTGAAGCTTTCTTT.